One T cell receptor beta chain is described in this entry. This clonotype appeared a few times. It lacks a known antigen. Base qualities are not provided; no much larger clone lies one nucleotide away. Libraries were prepared through 5' RACE. Sequencer: Illumina HiSeq 2000. A universal primer binding site was added through template switching, and the final cDNA carried a unique molecular identifier so that TCR cDNA molecules could be counted accurately. Specific primers in the conserved constant-segment region were used to synthesize first-strand cDNA for TCR alpha and beta chains. Each cDNA library was double barcoded, with a SMART-Mk sample barcode plus Illumina barcodes, to control for contamination. TruSeq adapter sequences and Illumina sample barcodes were added in two successive PCR steps. The Illumina HiSeq platform was used with custom primers to sequence TCR alpha and beta cDNA libraries. Regarding the original processing steps: Raw reads were processed with MiGEC to extract unique molecular identifiers, and MiXCR was used to determine CDR3 positions. For each individual, recombination models were inferred using an EM algorithm with the repgenHMM and IGoR tools. Shared clonotype analysis was performed with the tcR package in R, normalizing sharing by the product of cloneset sizes. To study raw recombination without the effects of thymic and clonal selection, out-of-frame nonproductive sequences were analyzed. The public reads were reprocessed in TCRdb via fastp at Q25 and MiXCR, keeping in-frame beta chains. Each CDR3 protein appears once, grouped with its most common genes and DNA. TCRdb, not the authors, supplied the V and J calls. Present in this sample are around 450,000 distinct CDR3 sequences, 13% to 15% of which were seen just once. Of the sample, roughly 0.56% falls within the top ten clones.

This specimen comes from a study of identical twins (TCRdb year 2016). About the study as a whole: The study deep-sequenced TCR alpha and beta repertoires from monozygotic twins, unrelated adults of various ages and cord blood to test whether fetal clonotypes persist. Replicate twin experiments were performed at different times using different library preparation protocols to rule out contamination.

General study outcomes and caveats: A weaker excess of twin sharing was found in beta out-of-frame sequences because the signal-to-noise ratio was lowered by fewer shared sequences. Compared with coincidental sharing between unrelated individuals, out-of-frame TCR alpha sequences shared between twins had an excess of sequences with low generation probability. Because the same donors could not be followed over many years, the conclusions depended on cross-sectional statistical analysis. In monozygotic twins, out-of-frame TCR alpha sharing was systematically underestimated by recombination models, although the models agreed with sharing between unrelated individuals. Zero-insertion analyses could be partly confounded by invariant T cells such as MAIT and iNKT, though diverse VJ usage argued against such confounding for most clonotypes. Abundant cord blood beta clonotypes had fewer insertions, young adult naive repertoires showed a similar but weaker trend, and memory repertoires showed no such trend.

Only healthy Caucasian donors were included. Three pairs of female monozygotic twins, all aged about 18 to 30 years, made up the twin cohort. CD4+ and CD8+ T cell populations were isolated with positive isolation kits from Invitrogen. In addition, the sample was reused for a study of yellow fever vaccine responses in identical twins. From the second report: The T cell response to vaccination in identical twins was reported by the authors to appear partly convergent and partly personalized. Focusing on identical twins, the study followed the T cell clones that responded to the vaccine, and did so with precision.

Specimen: CD4+ T cells sorted from blood. This clonotype was sampled from a woman aged 18-29 years in good health.

The nucleotide sequence reads TGTGCCAGCAGTACACTCGCGGGGGGATTTGCAGATACGCAGTATTTT. Its protein product is CASSTLAGGFADTQYF. The receptor chain draws on TRBV28 and TRBJ2-3, with TRBD2 identical over 8 junction bases. The cysteine opens and the phenylalanine closes a CDR3 of 16 amino acids. This entry keeps only the CDR3 DNA: 48 bases, framed from base 1. Unmatched junction bases come to 11, with V trimmed by 5 bases and J by 4 bases. CDR1 and CDR2 were assigned from the germline V gene as MDHEN and SYDVKM.